Below, one TCR beta chain is given with its context. No antigen is known for it. CDR3 size: 16 residues. V shed 4 bases and J 4 bases; nucleotides not matched to a gene: 10. Germline CDR1 is LGHNA and CDR2 is YNFKEQ. This sample is drawn from a study of T cells in localized non-small cell lung cancer. Study-wide findings and caveats: The study found T cell clonality highest in uninvolved adjacent lung, above tumor. Median approximately 61 top-100 tumor clones were shared with paired adjacent lung.

Only in-frame clones appear in the TCRdb table, and some are missing; sequencing was by immunoSEQ multiplex PCR. The sample shows 15,000 to 20,000 clones, 85% to 90% of them seen only once. The V call is TRBV4-2, the J call TRBJ1-5, with 7 bases lining up with TRBD1. This receptor was taken from a male donor aged 60 or over with stage II squamous cell lung carcinoma. The sequencing used peripheral blood, collected before any cancer treatment. CDR3 nucleotides: TGTGCCAGCAGCCCCGTAAGACAGGGCCAAAATCAGCCCCAGCATTTT. This translates into CASSPVRQGQNQPQHF.